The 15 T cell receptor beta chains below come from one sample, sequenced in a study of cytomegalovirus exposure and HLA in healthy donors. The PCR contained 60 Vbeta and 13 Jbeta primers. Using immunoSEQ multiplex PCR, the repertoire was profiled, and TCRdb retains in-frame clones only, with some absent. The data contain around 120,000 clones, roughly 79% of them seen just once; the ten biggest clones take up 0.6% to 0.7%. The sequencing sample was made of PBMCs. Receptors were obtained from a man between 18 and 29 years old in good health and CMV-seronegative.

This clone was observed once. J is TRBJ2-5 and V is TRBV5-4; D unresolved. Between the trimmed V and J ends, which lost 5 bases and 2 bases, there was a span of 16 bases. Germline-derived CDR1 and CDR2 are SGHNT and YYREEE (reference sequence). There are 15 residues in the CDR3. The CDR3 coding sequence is TGTGCCAGCAGACTTAGTCGACGGGTACAAGAGACCCAGTACTTC. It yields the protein CASRLSRRVQETQYF.

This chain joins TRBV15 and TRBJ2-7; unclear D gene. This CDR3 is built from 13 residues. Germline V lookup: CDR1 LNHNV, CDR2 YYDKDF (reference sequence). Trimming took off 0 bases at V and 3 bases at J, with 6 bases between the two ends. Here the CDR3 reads CATSRDRNYEQYF. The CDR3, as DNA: TGTGCCACCAGCAGAGATCGTAACTACGAGCAGTACTTC.

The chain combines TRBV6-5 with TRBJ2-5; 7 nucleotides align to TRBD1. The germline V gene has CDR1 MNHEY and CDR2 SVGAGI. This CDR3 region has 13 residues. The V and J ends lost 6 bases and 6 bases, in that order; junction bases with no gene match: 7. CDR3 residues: CASSLRGLKTQYF. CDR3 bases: TGTGCCAGCAGCCTCAGGGGGTTGAAGACCCAGTACTTC.

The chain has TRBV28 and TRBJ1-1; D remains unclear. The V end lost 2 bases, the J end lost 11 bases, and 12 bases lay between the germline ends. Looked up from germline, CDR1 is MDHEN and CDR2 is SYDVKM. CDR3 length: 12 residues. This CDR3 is CASSLEASRAFF. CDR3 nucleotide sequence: TGTGCCAGCAGTTTAGAAGCTAGTAGGGCTTTCTTT.

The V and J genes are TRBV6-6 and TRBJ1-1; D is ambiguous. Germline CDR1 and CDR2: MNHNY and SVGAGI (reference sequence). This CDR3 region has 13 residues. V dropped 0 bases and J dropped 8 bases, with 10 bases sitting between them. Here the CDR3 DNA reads TGTGCCAGCAGTTACTCATACCACCTAGAAGCTTTCTTT. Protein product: CASSYSYHLEAFF.

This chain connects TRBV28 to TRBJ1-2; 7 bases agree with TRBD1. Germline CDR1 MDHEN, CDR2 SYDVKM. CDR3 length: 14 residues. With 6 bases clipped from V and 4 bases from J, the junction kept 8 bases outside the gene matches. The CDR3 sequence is CASRSSDRAYGYTF. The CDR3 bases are TGTGCCAGCAGATCCAGCGACAGGGCCTATGGCTACACCTTC.

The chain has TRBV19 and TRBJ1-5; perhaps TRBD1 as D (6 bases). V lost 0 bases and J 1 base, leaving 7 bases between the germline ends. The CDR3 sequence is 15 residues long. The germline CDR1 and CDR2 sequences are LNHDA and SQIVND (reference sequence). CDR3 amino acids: CASSIDRGSNQPQHF. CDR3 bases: TGTGCCAGTAGTATAGACAGGGGAAGCAATCAGCCCCAGCATTTT.

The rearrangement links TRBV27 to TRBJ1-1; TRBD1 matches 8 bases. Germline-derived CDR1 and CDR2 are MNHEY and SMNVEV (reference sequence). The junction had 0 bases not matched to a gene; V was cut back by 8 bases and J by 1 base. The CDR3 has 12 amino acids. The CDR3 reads CASGQGNTEAFF. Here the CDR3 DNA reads TGTGCCAGCGGACAGGGGAACACTGAAGCTTTCTTT.

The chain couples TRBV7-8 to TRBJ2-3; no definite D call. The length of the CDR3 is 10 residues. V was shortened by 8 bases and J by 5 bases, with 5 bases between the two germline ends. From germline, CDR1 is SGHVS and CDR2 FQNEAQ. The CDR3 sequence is CASLLDTQYF. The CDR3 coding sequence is TGTGCCAGCTTATTAGATACGCAGTATTTT.

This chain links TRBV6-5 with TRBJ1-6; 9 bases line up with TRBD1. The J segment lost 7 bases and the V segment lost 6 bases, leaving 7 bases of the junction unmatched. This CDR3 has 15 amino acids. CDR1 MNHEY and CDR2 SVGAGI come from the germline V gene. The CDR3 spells CASRYVDRGNSPLHF. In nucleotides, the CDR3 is TGTGCCAGCAGATACGTGGACAGGGGAAATTCACCCCTCCACTTT.

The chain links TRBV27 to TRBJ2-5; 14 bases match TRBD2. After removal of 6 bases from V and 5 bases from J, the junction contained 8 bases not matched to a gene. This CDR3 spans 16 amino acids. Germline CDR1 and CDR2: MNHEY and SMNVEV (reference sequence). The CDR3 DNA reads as TGTGCCAGCAGCTTGACTAGCGGGGGGGCGGGTGAGACCCAGTACTTC. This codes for CASSLTSGGAGETQYF.

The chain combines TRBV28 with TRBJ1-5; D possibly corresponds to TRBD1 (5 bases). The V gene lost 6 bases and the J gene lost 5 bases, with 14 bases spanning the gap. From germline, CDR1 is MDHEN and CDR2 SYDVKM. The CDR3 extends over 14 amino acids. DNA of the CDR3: TGTGCCAGCAGCACCGGGGGACGATATCAGCCCCAGCATTTT. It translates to CASSTGGRYQPQHF. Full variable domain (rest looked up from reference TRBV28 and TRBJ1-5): DVKVTQSSRYLVKRTGEKVFLECVQDMDHENMFWYRQDPGLGLRLIYFSYDVKMKEKGDIPEGYSVSREKKERFSLILESASTNQTSMYLCASSTGGRYQPQHFGDGTRLSIL.

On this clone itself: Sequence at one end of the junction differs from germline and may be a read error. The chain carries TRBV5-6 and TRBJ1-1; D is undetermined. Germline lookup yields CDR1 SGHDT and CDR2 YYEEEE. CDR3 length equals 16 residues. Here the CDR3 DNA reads TGTGCCAGCAGCCGCCCGAGGCTCAGAGTGAAGACTGAAGCTTTCTTT. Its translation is CASSRPRLRVKTEAFF.

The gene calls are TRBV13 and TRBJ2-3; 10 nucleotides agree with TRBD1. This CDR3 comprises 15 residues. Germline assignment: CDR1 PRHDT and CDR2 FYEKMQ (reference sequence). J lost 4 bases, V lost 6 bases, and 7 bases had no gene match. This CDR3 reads CASRGEGQGSDTQYF. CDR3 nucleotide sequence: TGTGCCAGCAGGGGCGAGGGACAGGGGTCAGATACGCAGTATTTT.

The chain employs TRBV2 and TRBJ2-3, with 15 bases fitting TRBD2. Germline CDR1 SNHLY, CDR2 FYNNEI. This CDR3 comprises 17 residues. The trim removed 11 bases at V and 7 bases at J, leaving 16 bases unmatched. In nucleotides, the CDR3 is TGTGCCGGCCGCGGGACTAGCGGGGGGTTTCGAAGGAATACGCAGTATTTT. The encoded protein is CAGRGTSGGFRRNTQYF.